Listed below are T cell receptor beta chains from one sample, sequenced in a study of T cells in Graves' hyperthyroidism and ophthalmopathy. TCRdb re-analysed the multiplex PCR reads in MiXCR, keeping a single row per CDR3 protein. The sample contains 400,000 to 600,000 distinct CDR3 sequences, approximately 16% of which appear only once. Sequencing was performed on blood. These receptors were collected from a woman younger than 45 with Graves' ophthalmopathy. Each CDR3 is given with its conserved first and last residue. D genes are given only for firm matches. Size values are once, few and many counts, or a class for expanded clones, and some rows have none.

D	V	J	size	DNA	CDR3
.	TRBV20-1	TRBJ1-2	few	TGCAGTGCAGCTAAGGACAAGGGCTACACCTTC	CSAAKDKGYTF
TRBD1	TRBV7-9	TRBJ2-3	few	TGTGCCAGCAGCTTAGCGGGACAGGGCGGACCCATGACGCAGTATTTT	CASSLAGQGGPMTQYF
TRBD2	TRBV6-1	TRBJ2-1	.	TGTGCCAGCAGACGGAGCGGGAGGGGTTTCGGGAATGAGCAGTTCTTC	CASRRSGRGFGNEQFF
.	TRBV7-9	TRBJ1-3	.	TGTGCCAGCAGCTTACGGGTGCCCGGGGAGTTTGGAAACACCATATATTTT	CASSLRVPGEFGNTIYF
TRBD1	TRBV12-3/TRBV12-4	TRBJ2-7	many	TGTGCCAGCAGACCGGGGACAGCTTCGGGGGAGCAGTACTTC	CASRPGTASGEQYF
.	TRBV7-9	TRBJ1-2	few	TGTGCCAGCAGCTTAATCCCGGGCCCCAACTATGGCTACACCTTC	CASSLIPGPNYGYTF
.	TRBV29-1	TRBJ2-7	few	TGCAGCGTTGAACTGGGCGTCTACGAGCAGTACTTC	CSVELGVYEQYF
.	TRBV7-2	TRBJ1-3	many	TGTGCCAGCAGCTTAAGGGGGACTGGAAACACCATATATTTT	CASSLRGTGNTIYF
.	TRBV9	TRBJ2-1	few	TGTGCCAGCAGCGTCACCGGGGGCAATGAGCAGTTCTTC	CASSVTGGNEQFF
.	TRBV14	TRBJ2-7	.	TGTGCCAGCAGCCTTTTGACCCTAGCTTCTGGCGAGCAGTACTTC	CASSLLTLASGEQYF
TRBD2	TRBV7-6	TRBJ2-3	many	TGTGCCAGCAGCTTAGGGGCGGGGGTCGGCACAGATACGCAGTATTTT	CASSLGAGVGTDTQYF
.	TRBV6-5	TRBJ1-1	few	TGTGCCAGCAGTTACTCGCCGGGACGGCATATGAACACTGAAGCTTTCTTT	CASSYSPGRHMNTEAFF
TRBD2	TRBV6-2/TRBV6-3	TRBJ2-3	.	TGTGCCAGCGGACTAGCGGGCCCTAGCACAGATACGCAGTATTTT	CASGLAGPSTDTQYF
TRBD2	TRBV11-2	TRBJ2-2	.	TGTGCCAGCAGTTGGACTAGCGGGATATCGGGAGGCGGGGAGCTGTTTTTT	CASSWTSGISGGGELFF
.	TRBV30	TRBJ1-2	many	TGTGCCTGGAGTGTGGGGGGGGATTATGGCTACACCTTC	CAWSVGGDYGYTF
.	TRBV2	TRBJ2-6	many	TGTGCCAGCAGTGAAGTCCCAGGGCCTGGGGCCAACGTCCTGACTTTC	CASSEVPGPGANVLTF
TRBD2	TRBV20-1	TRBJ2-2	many	TGCAGTGCTAGCGACGGACTAGGCGACACCGGGGAGCTGTTTTTT	CSASDGLGDTGELFF
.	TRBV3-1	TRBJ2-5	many	TGTGCCAGCAGCCAACGGGAATCTCCGGAGACCCAGTACTTC	CASSQRESPETQYF
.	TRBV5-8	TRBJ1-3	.	TGTGCCAGCAGCTGGTCCGATGGTACCTCTGGAAACACCATATATTTT	CASSWSDGTSGNTIYF
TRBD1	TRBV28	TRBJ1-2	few	TGTGCCAGCATTCCGGGACAGGGACTATATGGCTACACCTTC	CASIPGQGLYGYTF
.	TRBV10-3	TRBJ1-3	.	TGTGCCATCCACCGGGGGAACACCATATATTTT	CAIHRGNTIYF
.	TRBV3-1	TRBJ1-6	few	TGTGCCAGCAGCCAGTTGGGAGGTAATTCACCCCTCCACTTT	CASSQLGGNSPLHF
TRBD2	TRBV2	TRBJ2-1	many	TGTGCCCGGAAGGCGGGAGTAGGTAATGAGCAGTTCTTC	CARKAGVGNEQFF
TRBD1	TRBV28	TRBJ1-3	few	TGTGCCAGCAGCTCCGGACAGGGGGCGGCGGGAAACACCGTATATTTT	CASSSGQGAAGNTVYF
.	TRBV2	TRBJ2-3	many	TGTGCCACAAAGGAGGAGTCTTACTCTTTTACGCAGTATTTT	CATKEESYSFTQYF
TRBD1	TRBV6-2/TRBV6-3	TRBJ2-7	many	TGTGCCAGCAGACCGACCGGGGACAGGGTACGCGAGCAGTACTTC	CASRPTGDRVREQYF
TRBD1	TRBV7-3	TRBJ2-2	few	TGTGCCAGCAGCCTGAATGGACAGGGACGGTACACCGGGGAGCTGTTTTTT	CASSLNGQGRYTGELFF
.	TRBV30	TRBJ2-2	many	TGTGCCTGGAGTTCCGGAAACACCGGGGAGCTGTTTTTT	CAWSSGNTGELFF
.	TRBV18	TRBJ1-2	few	TGTGCCAGCTCACAGGGCGCGGACTATGGCTACACCTTC	CASSQGADYGYTF
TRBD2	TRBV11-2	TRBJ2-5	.	TGTGCCAGCAGCTCCGCGGGGGGGGAAGAGACCCAGTACTTC	CASSSAGGEETQYF
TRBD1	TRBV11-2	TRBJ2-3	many	TGTGCCAGCACCCGACAGGGGTCAGATACGCAGTATTTT	CASTRQGSDTQYF
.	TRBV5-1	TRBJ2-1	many	TGCGCCAGCAGCTCTGGGGGAGTCACCTACAATGAGCAGTTCTTC	CASSSGGVTYNEQFF
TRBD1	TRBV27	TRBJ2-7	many	TGTGCCAGCAGCAAGACAGGGTTCTCCTACGAGCAGTACTTC	CASSKTGFSYEQYF
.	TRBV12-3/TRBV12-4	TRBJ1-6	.	TGTGCCAGCAGTTTAAAAGGACAGAGAGGGACCTATAATTCACCCCTCCACTTT	CASSLKGQRGTYNSPLHF
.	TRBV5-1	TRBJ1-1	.	TGCGCCAGCAGCTTAATTCAGATGAGCACTGAAGCTTTCTTT	CASSLIQMSTEAFF
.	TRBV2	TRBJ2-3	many	TGTGCCAGCAGTGAAGGGTTGGGCACAGATACGCAGTATTTT	CASSEGLGTDTQYF
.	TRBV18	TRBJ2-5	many	TGTGCCAGCTCACCTGGAACCATCCAAGAGACCCAGTACTTC	CASSPGTIQETQYF
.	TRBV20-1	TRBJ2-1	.	TGCAGTGCTAGATTAAGCGGTGCGGGACTTACCTACAATGAGCAGTTCTTC	CSARLSGAGLTYNEQFF
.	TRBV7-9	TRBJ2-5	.	TGTGCCAGCAAGCCTGTGGGAGGAGGAGAGACCCAGTACTTC	CASKPVGGGETQYF
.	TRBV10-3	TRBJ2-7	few	TGTGCCATCAGTGAAGGCGACCTCCACTACGAGCAGTACTTC	CAISEGDLHYEQYF
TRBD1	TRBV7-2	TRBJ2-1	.	TGTGCCAGCAGCTTAAGCAGGGGGAATGAGCAGTTCTTC	CASSLSRGNEQFF
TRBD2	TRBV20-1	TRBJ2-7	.	TGCAGTGCTAGAGATCTTGCCCTCACTAGCGGGAGGGGGTACGAGCAGTACTTC	CSARDLALTSGRGYEQYF
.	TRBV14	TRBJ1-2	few	TGTGCCAGCAGCCAAGACATAACCAGCTATGGCTACACCTTC	CASSQDITSYGYTF
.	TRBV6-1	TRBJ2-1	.	TGTGCCACGCTAGGGGCTTTGGAGTACAATGAGCAGTTCTTC	CATLGALEYNEQFF
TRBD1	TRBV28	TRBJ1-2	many	TGTGCCAGCAGTCCCCCGGGACAGACTACCTATGGCTACACCTTC	CASSPPGQTTYGYTF